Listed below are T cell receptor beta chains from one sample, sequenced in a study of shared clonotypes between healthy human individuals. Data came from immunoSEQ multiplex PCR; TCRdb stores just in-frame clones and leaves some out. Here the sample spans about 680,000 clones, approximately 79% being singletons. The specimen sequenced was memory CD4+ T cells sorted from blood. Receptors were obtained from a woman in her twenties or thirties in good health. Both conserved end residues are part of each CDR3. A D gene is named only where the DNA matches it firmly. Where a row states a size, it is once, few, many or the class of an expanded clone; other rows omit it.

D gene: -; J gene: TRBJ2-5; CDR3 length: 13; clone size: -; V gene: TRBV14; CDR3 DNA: TGTGCCAGCAGCAAGCGGGCGGGGGAGACCCAGTACTTC; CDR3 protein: CASSKRAGETQYF
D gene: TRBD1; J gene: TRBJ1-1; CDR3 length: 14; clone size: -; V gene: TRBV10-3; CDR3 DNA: TGTGCCATCAGTAAGACAGGGTTTAAGACTGAAGCTTTCTTT; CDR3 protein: CAISKTGFKTEAFF
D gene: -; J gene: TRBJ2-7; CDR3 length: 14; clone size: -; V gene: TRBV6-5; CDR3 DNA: TGTGCCAGCAGTGAATGGGCCGACCGAGGCGAGCAGTACTTC; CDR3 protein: CASSEWADRGEQYF
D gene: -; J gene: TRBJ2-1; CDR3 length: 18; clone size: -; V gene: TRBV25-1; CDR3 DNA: TGTGCCAGCAGTGAGACGTCCCAGACCAGGCGGTCTGCAGATGAGCAGTTCTTC; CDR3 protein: CASSETSQTRRSADEQFF
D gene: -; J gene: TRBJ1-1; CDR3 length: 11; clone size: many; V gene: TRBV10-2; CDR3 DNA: TGCGCCAGCACCATCGACACTGAAGCTTTCTTT; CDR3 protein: CASTIDTEAFF
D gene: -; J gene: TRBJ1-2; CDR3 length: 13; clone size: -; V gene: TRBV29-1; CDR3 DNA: TGCAGCCTGGAACAGCAAGCTTCGAATGGCTACACCTTC; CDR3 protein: CSLEQQASNGYTF
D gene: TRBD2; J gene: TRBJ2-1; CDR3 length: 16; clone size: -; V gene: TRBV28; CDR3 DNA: TGTGCCAGCAGCCCCACTAGCGTTAGGATCTACAATGAGCAGTTCTTC; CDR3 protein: CASSPTSVRIYNEQFF
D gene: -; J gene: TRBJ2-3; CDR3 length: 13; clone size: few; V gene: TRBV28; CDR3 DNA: TGTGCCAGCAGTTCGGGTCACACAGATACGCAGTATTTT; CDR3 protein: CASSSGHTDTQYF
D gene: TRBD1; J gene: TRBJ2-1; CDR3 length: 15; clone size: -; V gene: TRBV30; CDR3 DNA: TGTGCCTGGGTTCGTGACAGGGTTCTCAGCAATGAGCAGTTCTTC; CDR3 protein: CAWVRDRVLSNEQFF
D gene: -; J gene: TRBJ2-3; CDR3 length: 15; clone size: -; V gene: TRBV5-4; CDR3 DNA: TGTGCCAGCAGCTTGGCGTTGGCGGCTACAGATACGCAGTATTTT; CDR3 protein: CASSLALAATDTQYF
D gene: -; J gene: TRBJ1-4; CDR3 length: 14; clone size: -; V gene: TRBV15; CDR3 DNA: TGTGCCACCAGCAGAGGCGGAGAGAGTGAAAAACTGTTTTTT; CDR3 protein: CATSRGGESEKLFF